These 20 T cell receptor beta chains originate from one sample sequenced in a study of cytomegalovirus exposure and HLA in healthy donors. 13 Jbeta primers and 60 Vbeta primers were used for the PCR. Assay: immunoSEQ multiplex PCR; the TCRdb copy retains only in-frame clones and omits some. The sample carries some 130,000 clones, about 77% recorded once. The sample was PBMCs. Receptors were obtained from a male donor in good health and CMV-seronegative.

The V call is TRBV28, the J call TRBJ2-7; weak D call: TRBD1 (5 bases). V dropped 6 bases and J dropped 0 bases, with 9 bases sitting between them. Germline V gives CDR1 MDHEN, CDR2 SYDVKM. The CDR3 totals 13 residues. The CDR3 DNA sequence: TGTGCCAGCAGACTCAGGGCCTCCTACGAGCAGTACTTC. It yields the protein CASRLRASYEQYF.

The genes are TRBV7-9 and TRBJ2-1; 10 bases map to TRBD2. The V segment lost 4 bases and the J segment 6 bases; nucleotides outside the gene matches: 6. Germline CDR1 is SEHNR and CDR2 is FQNEAQ (reference sequence). The CDR3 sequence is 15 residues long. The CDR3 region is CASSSSSGRRNEQFF. As DNA, the CDR3 is TGTGCCAGCAGCTCGTCTAGCGGGAGACGCAATGAGCAGTTCTTC. Full variable domain (outside the CDR3, taken from reference TRBV7-9 and TRBJ2-1): DTGVSQNPRHKITKRGQNVTFRCDPISEHNRLYWYRQTLGQGPEFLTYFQNEAQLEKSRLLSDRFSAERPKGSFSTLEIQRTEQGDSAMYLCASSSSSGRRNEQFFGPGTRLTVL.

This clone was counted between two and nine times. This chain joins TRBV18 and TRBJ2-5; 11 bases are shared with TRBD2. The V segment lost 2 bases and the J segment 1 base; nucleotides outside the gene matches: 3. This CDR3 is 16 amino acids long. Germline V gene data show CDR1 as KGHSH and CDR2 as LQKENI. As DNA, the CDR3 is TGTGCCAGCTCACCAAGCCTAGCGGGAGGCCAAGAGACCCAGTACTTC. Amino acids: CASSPSLAGGQETQYF.

The chain carries TRBV6-1 and TRBJ2-1, with D possibly TRBD1 on 5 matching bases. CDR1 and CDR2 from the germline V gene are MNHNS and SASEGT. V was shortened by 6 bases and J by 6 bases, with 18 bases between the two germline ends. CDR3 length equals 15 residues. The CDR3 protein is CASRKGNPAINEQFF. In DNA form, the CDR3 reads TGTGCCAGCAGAAAGGGGAATCCAGCCATCAATGAGCAGTTCTTC.

J is TRBJ1-2 and V is TRBV10-3; D gene uncertain. There are 12 residues in the CDR3. V was trimmed by 3 bases and J by 8 bases, leaving 10 bases between them. The V gene's germline CDR1 is ENHRY and CDR2 SYGVKD. CDR3 loop: CAISEGGGGYTF. The CDR3 DNA reads TGTGCCATCAGTGAAGGTGGCGGAGGCTACACCTTC.

The chain uses TRBV5-1 and TRBJ2-7, with 10 bases fitting TRBD1. Germline V gives CDR1 SGHRS, CDR2 YFSETQ. Unmatched junction bases numbered 7, after V lost 4 bases and J lost 6 bases. This CDR3 is built from 14 residues. The DNA of the CDR3 is TGCGCCAGCAGCCAGGGGACAGGGGAAAGCGAGCAGTACTTC. As protein: CASSQGTGESEQYF.

This clone was recorded once. The chain links TRBV7-9 to TRBJ1-1, with 8 bases fitting TRBD1. This CDR3 is built from 14 residues. The germline gives CDR1 SEHNR, CDR2 FQNEAQ (reference sequence). J lost 1 base, V lost 5 bases, and 3 bases had no gene match. CDR3 region: CASSLTGGNTEAFF. The DNA of the CDR3 is TGTGCCAGCAGCCTAACAGGGGGGAACACTGAAGCTTTCTTT.

This clone was picked up one time. V is TRBV19 and J is TRBJ2-7; D may be TRBD2 (6 bases). Germline V gene data show CDR1 as LNHDA and CDR2 as SQIVND (reference sequence). The CDR3 consists of 17 residues. V gave up 2 bases and J gave up 2 bases, with 19 bases separating them. This CDR3 reads CASSIISWDSTTYEQYF. The CDR3, as DNA: TGTGCCAGTAGTATAATCTCCTGGGACTCCACAACCTACGAGCAGTACTTC.

Only one count was recorded for this clone. The gene calls are TRBV11-2 and TRBJ2-7; maybe TRBD1 (5 bases). Between the trimmed V and J ends, which lost 1 base and 0 bases, there was a span of 10 bases. The length of the CDR3 is 15 residues. The V gene's germline CDR1 is SGHAT and CDR2 FQNNGV. CDR3 bases: TGTGCCAGCAGCTTAGTCCTCGACAGCTCCTACGAGCAGTACTTC. It translates to CASSLVLDSSYEQYF. The complete variable domain, with remaining parts taken from reference TRBV11-2 and TRBJ2-7, reads EAGVAQSPRYKIIEKRQSVAFWCNPISGHATLYWYQQILGQGPKLLIQFQNNGVVDDSQLPKDRFSAERLKGVDSTLKIQPAKLEDSAVYLCASSLVLDSSYEQYFGPGTRLTVT.

The J gene is TRBJ2-3, the V gene TRBV5-4; 7 bases fit TRBD2. With V trimmed by 0 bases and J by 4 bases, 5 bases remained unmatched. From germline, CDR1 is SGHNT and CDR2 YYREEE (reference sequence). The CDR3 runs to 15 residues. CDR3 amino acids: CASSLALSGADTQYF. Here the CDR3 DNA reads TGTGCCAGCAGCTTGGCTTTAAGCGGGGCAGATACGCAGTATTTT.

The chain recombines TRBV7-9 with TRBJ2-3, with 8 bases that match TRBD2. The CDR3 consists of 17 residues. The V gene end was trimmed by 6 bases and the J gene end by 0 bases; junction bases not matched to a gene: 11. CDR1 SEHNR and CDR2 FQNEAQ come from the germline V gene (reference sequence). CDR3 protein: CASSLRGLEVSTDTQYF. The CDR3, as DNA: TGTGCCAGCAGTCTCCGGGGACTAGAAGTAAGCACAGATACGCAGTATTTT.

This clone occurred a few times. This rearrangement joins TRBV5-4 to TRBJ2-7; D possibly corresponds to TRBD2 (6 bases). In germline, CDR1 is SGHNT, CDR2 YYREEE (reference sequence). The CDR3 is 14 residues long. V was trimmed by 3 bases and J by 7 bases, leaving 17 bases between them. The CDR3 is CASSWSGGSQEQYF. In DNA, the CDR3 is TGTGCCAGCAGCTGGAGTGGAGGGAGTCAGGAGCAGTACTTC. Looking up the rest from reference TRBV5-4 and TRBJ2-7 gives the full variable domain: ETGVTQSPTHLIKTRGQQVTLRCSSQSGHNTVSWYQQALGQGPQFIFQYYREEENGRGNFPPRFSGLQFPNYSSELNVNALELDDSALYLCASSWSGGSQEQYFGPGTRLTVT.

The chain carries TRBV30 and TRBJ1-5, with 7 bases fitting TRBD1. The CDR3 contains 14 residues. V lost 5 bases to trimming and J lost 0 bases; unmatched junction nucleotides: 4. Looked up from germline, CDR1 is GTSNPN and CDR2 is SVGIG (reference sequence). This CDR3 is CAWGGQSSNQPQHF. The DNA for the CDR3 is TGTGCCTGGGGGGGACAGAGTAGCAATCAGCCCCAGCATTTT. Together with reference TRBV30 and TRBJ1-5, the CDR3 gives the full variable domain: SQTIHQWPATLVQPVGSPLSLECTVEGTSNPNLYWYRQAAGRGLQLLFYSVGIGQISSEVPQNLSASRPQDRQFILSSKKLLLSDSGFYLCAWGGQSSNQPQHFGDGTRLSIL.

Points on this clone: Other nucleotide sequences from this sample produce the same CDR3. J is TRBJ2-1 and V is TRBV27; D possibly corresponds to TRBD2 (6 bases). Deletions cut 2 bases from V and 0 bases from J, with 8 bases between. CDR1 and CDR2 from the germline V gene are MNHEY and SMNVEV (reference sequence). This CDR3 has 15 residues. CDR3 residues: CASSLGGSSYNEQFF. CDR3 nucleotide sequence: TGTGCCAGCAGTTTAGGGGGGAGCTCCTACAATGAGCAGTTCTTC.

This chain uses TRBV6-1 with TRBJ2-3; no reliable D call. Looked up from germline, CDR1 is MNHNS and CDR2 is SASEGT. The CDR3 is 14 amino acids. V lost 5 bases, J lost 9 bases, and 18 bases lay in between. CDR3 in amino acids: CASSPNLDRGTQYF. The CDR3 coding sequence is TGTGCCAGCAGTCCTAATCTAGATCGTGGCACGCAGTATTTT.

The rearrangement joins TRBV9 to TRBJ2-7, with a tentative D call TRBD2 (7 bases). Germline-derived CDR1 and CDR2 are SGDLS and YYNGEE. CDR3 length: 15 amino acids. The ends were cut back, 3 bases at V and 5 bases at J, with 18 bases in the middle. CDR3 in amino acids: CASSAGGGGGHEQYF. The CDR3, as DNA: TGTGCCAGCAGCGCGGGGGGAGGCGGGGGCCACGAGCAGTACTTC.

The J gene is TRBJ2-2, the V gene TRBV27; no reliable D call. CDR1 is MNHEY and CDR2 is SMNVEV in the germline V gene (reference sequence). V lost 7 bases and J lost 3, with 12 bases in between. The CDR3 is made up of 14 amino acids. The CDR3 reads CASTRSSHTGELFF. DNA of the CDR3: TGTGCCAGCACAAGATCAAGCCACACCGGGGAGCTGTTTTTT.

The gene calls are TRBV5-1 and TRBJ2-5, with TRBD2 matching over 9 bases. V gave up 1 base and J gave up 0 bases; unmatched junction bases: 1. Germline loops: CDR1 SGHRS, CDR2 YFSETQ. The CDR3 extends over 15 amino acids. Here the CDR3 DNA reads TGCGCCAGCAGCTTGCCTAGCGGGAACCAAGAGACCCAGTACTTC. Residues: CASSLPSGNQETQYF.

The rearrangement links TRBV4-1 to TRBJ1-3; D may be TRBD1 (5 bases). This CDR3 is built from 18 residues. The V end lost 2 bases, the J end lost 0 bases, and 17 bases lay between the germline ends. The germline gives CDR1 MGHRA, CDR2 YSYEKL. The chain's CDR3 is CASSQPFSTGNSGNTIYF. The CDR3 DNA sequence: TGCGCCAGCAGCCAACCCTTCTCCACAGGCAACTCTGGAAACACCATATATTTT.

This clone has a single count. V gene TRBV7-6 combines with J gene TRBJ1-4, with D perhaps matching TRBD1 (6 bases). The CDR3 length is 16 residues. Per germline, CDR1 SGHVS and CDR2 FNYEAQ. V lost 0 bases and J lost 4, with 12 bases in between. In nucleotides, the CDR3 is TGTGCCAGCAGCTTAGCAAATGGACAGATTAATGAAAAACTGTTTTTT. Its translation is CASSLANGQINEKLFF.